This T cell receptor beta chain was profiled in a study of T cells in Graves' hyperthyroidism and ophthalmopathy. In this sample, this clonotype turned up many times. Germline CDR1 and CDR2: SGHRS and YFSETQ. This CDR3 has 14 amino acids. The V gene lost 4 bases and the J gene lost 6 bases, with 16 bases spanning the gap. Diagnostic assessment was based on clinical symptoms, serum thyroxine and TRAb, thyroid ultrasound and orbital computed tomography. Amplification yielded TCR beta CDR3 regions, with RNA transcripts as the source. With the HTBI primer set, the TCR CDR3 went through a first round of RT-PCR. MiXCR was run by TCRdb on the multiplex PCR reads, yielding one entry per CDR3 protein. There are nearly 250,000 distinct CDR3 sequences in the sample; approximately 23% occur only once, and about a third lies in the top ten.

This sequence originates from a woman aged 35 to 49 with Graves' ophthalmopathy. This chain uses TRBV5-1 with TRBJ1-1, with a weak D call TRBD1 (5 bases). Sequenced: blood. The CDR3 here is CASSRGAGRPEAFF. In DNA, the CDR3 is TGCGCCAGCAGCCGTGGGGCAGGGCGCCCTGAAGCTTTCTTT.